The rows below give T cell receptor beta chains drawn from one sample of a study of blood T cell repertoires in COVID-19. Sequencing was performed with immunoSEQ multiplex PCR; in TCRdb, only in-frame clones are kept and a portion is missing. The repertoire includes under 300,000 clones, approximately 86% of them detected once, and around 13% sits in the top ten. The sequencing sample was made of peripheral blood. These receptors were taken from an older woman with COVID-19, enrolled during active disease. CDR3s include the opening cysteine and the closing phenylalanine or tryptophan. A D gene is named only where the DNA matches it firmly.

D,length,V,CDR3
-,14,TRBV18,CASSPDSSGNTIYF
-,17,TRBV7-3,CASSLGVAGSWRYEQYF
-,13,TRBV10-3,CAIRGSGDEKLFF
TRBD1,16,TRBV28,CASSLHDGTEAYEQYF
TRBD1,15,TRBV18,CASSRGQTGYNEQFF
-,15,TRBV5-1,CASSLGDGGTDTQYF
TRBD1,15,TRBV4-3,CASSRDRAANEKLFF
TRBD2,18,TRBV5-1,CASSLAGLAGVGTDTQYF
TRBD2,13,TRBV29-1,CSVVISGGYEQYF
-,14,TRBV18,CASATEDFYNEQFF
-,15,TRBV19,CASSIVWGDGDTQYF
TRBD2,15,TRBV6-5,CATNRLAGGLYEQYF
-,13,TRBV5-1,CASSFGEADTQYF
-,16,TRBV6-5,CASSYSNQGGGNTIYF
-,16,TRBV12-5,CASGLWQSGSYNEQFF
-,15,TRBV7-9,CASSLGEGRNTEAFF
-,13,TRBV7-2,CASSFYIQETQYF
-,15,TRBV4-2,CASSQLLTGNTEAFF
-,17,TRBV6-1,CASSVMEGALQEETQYF
TRBD2,14,TRBV30,CAWSERGGRVEQFF
TRBD2,16,TRBV3-1/TRBV3-2,CASSRLAGGRVETQYF
TRBD2,15,TRBV6-4,CASSDSAGGPNEQFF
TRBD2,13,TRBV7-2,CASSLSASGDQYF
TRBD1,18,TRBV5-1,CASSLGRLDRFFNYGYTF
TRBD2,17,TRBV27,CASSKTSGGPNTGELFF
-,13,TRBV9,CASSVGGVETQYF